This T cell receptor beta chain was sequenced in a study of cytomegalovirus exposure and HLA in healthy donors. The study's findings and limits: The classifier reportedly diagnosed cytomegalovirus status with high specificity and sensitivity.

Researchers ran the PCR with 60 Vbeta and 13 Jbeta primers. Libraries were prepared by immunoSEQ multiplex PCR; TCRdb keeps only in-frame clonotypes and omits some of them. The sample carries 150,000 to 200,000 clones, approximately 72% recorded once. The CDR3 loop spans 15 amino acids. The V gene's germline CDR1 is LNHNV and CDR2 YYDKDF (reference sequence). The V and J ends lost 6 bases and 1 base, in that order; junction bases with no gene match: 5. On this clone: Its cognate antigen is unknown.

The source is a man aged 45-65 years in good health and CMV-seronegative. Sequenced sample: PBMCs. The V and J genes are TRBV15 and TRBJ2-7, with 11 bases aligning to TRBD1. DNA of the CDR3: TGTGCCACCAGACGCGGGACAGGGGGGTCCTACGAGCAGTACTTC. Protein product: CATRRGTGGSYEQYF. The variable domain in full, with the rest retrieved from reference TRBV15 and TRBJ2-7, is DAMVIQNPRYQVTQFGKPVTLSCSQTLNHNVMYWYQQKSSQAPKLLFHYYDKDFNNEADTPDNFQSRRPNTSFCFLDIRSPGLGDTAMYLCATRRGTGGSYEQYFGPGTRLTVT.